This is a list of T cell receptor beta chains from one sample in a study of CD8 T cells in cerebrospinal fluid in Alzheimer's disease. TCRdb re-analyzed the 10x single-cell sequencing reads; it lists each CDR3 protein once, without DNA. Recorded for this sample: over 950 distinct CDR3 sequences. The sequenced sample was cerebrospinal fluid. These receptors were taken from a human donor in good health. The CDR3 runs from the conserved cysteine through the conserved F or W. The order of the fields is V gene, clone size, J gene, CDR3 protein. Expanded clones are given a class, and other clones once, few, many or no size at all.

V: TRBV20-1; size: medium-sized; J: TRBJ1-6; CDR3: CSNLTTGKYSPLHF
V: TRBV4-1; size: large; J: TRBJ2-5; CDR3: CASSQARTETQYF
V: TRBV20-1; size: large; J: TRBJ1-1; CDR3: CSARGLGVGTEAFF
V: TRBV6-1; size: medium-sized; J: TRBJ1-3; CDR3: CASSERATVDGNTIYF
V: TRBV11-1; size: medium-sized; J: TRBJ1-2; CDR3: CASSPGRTRYNYGYTF
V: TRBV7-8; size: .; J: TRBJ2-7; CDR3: CASSLRTGEGREQYF
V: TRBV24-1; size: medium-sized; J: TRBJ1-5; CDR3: CATSLQGIQPQHF
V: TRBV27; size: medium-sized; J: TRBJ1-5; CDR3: CASSFGGEQPQHF
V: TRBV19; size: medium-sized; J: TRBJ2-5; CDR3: CASSIDLWSGTEEETQYF
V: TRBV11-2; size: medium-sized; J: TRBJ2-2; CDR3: CASSFIPNDRIYTGELFF